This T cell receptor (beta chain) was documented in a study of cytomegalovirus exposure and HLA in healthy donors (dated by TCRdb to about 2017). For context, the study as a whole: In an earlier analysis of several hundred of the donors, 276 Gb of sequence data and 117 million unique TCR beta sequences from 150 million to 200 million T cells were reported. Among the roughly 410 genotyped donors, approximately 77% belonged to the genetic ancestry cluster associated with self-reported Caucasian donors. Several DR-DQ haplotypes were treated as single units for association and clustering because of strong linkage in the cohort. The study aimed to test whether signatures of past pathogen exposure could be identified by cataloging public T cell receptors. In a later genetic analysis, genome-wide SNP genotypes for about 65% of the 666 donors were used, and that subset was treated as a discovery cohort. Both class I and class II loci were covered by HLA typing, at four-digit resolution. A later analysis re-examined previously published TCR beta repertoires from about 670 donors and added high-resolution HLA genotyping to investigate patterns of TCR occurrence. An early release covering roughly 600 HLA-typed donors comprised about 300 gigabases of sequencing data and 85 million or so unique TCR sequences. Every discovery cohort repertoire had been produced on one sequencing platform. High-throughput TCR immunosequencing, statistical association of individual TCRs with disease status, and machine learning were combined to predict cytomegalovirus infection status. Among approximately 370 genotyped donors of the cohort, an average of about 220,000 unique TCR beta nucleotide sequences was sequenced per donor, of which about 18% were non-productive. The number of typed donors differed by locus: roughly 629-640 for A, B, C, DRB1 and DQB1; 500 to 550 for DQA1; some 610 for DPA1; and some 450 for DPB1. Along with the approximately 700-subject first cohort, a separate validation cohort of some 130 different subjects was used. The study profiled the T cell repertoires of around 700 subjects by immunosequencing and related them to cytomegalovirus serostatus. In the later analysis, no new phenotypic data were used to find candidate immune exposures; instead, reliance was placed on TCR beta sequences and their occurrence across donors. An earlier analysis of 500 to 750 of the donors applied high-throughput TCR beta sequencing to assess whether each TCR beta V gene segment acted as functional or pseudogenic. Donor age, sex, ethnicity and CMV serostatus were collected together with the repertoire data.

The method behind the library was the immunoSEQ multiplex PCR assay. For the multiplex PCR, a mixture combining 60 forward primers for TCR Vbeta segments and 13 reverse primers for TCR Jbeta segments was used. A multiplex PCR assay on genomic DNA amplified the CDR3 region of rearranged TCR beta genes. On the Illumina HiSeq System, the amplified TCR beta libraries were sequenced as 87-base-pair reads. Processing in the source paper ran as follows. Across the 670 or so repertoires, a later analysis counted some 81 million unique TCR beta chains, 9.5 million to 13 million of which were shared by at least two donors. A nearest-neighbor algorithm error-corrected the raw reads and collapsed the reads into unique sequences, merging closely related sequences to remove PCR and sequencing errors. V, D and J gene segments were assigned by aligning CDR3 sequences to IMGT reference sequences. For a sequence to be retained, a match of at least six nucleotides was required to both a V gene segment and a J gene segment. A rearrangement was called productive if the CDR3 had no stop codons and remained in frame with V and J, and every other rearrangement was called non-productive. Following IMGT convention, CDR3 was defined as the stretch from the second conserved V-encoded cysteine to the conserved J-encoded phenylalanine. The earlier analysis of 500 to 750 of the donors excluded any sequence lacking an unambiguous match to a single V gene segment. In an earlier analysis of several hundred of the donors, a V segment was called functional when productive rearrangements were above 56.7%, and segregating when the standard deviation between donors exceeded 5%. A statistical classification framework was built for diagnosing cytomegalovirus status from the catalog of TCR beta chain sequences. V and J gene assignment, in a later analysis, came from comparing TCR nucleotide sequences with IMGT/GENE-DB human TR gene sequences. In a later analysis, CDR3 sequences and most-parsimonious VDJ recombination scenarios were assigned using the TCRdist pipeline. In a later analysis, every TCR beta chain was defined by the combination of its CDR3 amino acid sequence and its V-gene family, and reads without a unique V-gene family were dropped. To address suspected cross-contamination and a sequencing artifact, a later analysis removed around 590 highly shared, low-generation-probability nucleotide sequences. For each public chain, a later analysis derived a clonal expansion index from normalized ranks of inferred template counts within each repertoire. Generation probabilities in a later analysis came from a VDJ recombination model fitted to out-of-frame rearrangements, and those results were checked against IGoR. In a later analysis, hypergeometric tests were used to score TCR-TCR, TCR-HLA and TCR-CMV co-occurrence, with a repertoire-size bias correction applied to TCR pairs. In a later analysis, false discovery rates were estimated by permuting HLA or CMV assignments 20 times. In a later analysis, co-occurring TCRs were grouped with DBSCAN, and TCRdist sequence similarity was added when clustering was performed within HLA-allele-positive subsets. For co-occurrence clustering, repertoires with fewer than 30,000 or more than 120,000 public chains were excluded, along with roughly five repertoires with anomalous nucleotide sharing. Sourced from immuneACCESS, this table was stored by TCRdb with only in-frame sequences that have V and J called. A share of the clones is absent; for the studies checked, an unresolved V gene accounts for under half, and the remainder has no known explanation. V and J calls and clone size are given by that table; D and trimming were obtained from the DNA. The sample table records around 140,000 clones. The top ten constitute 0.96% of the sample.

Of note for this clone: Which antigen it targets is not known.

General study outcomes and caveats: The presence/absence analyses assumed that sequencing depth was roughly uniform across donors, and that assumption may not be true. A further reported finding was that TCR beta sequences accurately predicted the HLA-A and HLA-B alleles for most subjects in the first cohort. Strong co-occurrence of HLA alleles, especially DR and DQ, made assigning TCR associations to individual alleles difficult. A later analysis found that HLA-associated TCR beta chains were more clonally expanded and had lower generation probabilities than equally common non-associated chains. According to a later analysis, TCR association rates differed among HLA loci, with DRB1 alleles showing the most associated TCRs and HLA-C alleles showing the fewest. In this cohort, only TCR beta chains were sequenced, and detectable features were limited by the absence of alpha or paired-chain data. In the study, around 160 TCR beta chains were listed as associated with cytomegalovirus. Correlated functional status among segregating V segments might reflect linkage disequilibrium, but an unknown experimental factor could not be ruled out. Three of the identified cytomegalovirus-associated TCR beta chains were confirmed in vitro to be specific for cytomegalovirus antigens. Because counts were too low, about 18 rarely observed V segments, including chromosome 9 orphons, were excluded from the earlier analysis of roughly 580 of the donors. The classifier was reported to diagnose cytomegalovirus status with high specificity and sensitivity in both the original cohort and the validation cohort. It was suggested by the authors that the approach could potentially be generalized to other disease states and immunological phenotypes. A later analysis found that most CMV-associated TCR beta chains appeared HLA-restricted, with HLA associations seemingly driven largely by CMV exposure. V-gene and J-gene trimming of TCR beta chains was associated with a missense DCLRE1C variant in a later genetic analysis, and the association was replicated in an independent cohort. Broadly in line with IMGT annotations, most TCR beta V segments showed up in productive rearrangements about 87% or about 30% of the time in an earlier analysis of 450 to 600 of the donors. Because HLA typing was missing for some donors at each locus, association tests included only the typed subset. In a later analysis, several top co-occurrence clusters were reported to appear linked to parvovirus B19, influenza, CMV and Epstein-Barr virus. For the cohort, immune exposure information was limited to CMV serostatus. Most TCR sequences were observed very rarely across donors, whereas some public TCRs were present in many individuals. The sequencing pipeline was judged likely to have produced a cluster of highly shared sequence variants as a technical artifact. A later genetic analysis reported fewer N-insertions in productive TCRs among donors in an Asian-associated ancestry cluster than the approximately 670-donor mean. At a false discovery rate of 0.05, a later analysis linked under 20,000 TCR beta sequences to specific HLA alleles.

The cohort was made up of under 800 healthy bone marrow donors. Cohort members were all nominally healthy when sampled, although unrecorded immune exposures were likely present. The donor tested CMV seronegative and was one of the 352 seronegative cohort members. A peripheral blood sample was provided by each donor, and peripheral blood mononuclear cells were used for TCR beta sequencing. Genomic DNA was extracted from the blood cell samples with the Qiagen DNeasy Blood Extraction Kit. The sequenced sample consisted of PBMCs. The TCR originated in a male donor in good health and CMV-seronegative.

At the DNA level, the sequence is TGTGCCAGCAGCCGGTCAATATTGGGTGGAGATCAGCCCCAGCATTTT. It encodes CASSRSILGGDQPQHF. This receptor chain uses TRBV6-8 and TRBJ1-5; no D segment can be confidently identified. CDR1 and CDR2 are drawn from the germline V gene: MNHGY, SAAAGT. There are 16 amino acids in the CDR3, from cysteine to phenylalanine inclusive. Only CDR3 DNA remains: 48 bases, in frame from the first base. At the junction V is shortened by 6 bases and J by 5 bases, with 20 bases in between.